This is a list of T cell receptor beta chains from one sample in a study of cytomegalovirus exposure and HLA in healthy donors. Clones were read by immunoSEQ multiplex PCR, and TCRdb kept only the in-frame ones, dropping some. The table records about 64,000 clones, around 92% of them present only once. The material sequenced was PBMCs. The receptors here all came from a woman in her late teens or twenties in good health and CMV-seronegative. Each CDR3 is given with its conserved first and last residue. A D gene is named only where the DNA matches it firmly. The listing skips clone size in some rows; elsewhere it reads once, few, many or a size class.

D gene,V gene,J gene,clone size,CDR3 DNA,CDR3 protein
TRBD1,TRBV5-1,TRBJ1-1,.,TGCGCCATACCTAAGGGGACAGGGGGCGGGCGGATGGGGAACACTGAAGCTTTCTTT,CAIPKGTGGGRMGNTEAFF
.,TRBV28,TRBJ2-7,.,TGTGCCAGCCGAACAGGGGTCGGGCGGGACGGCTCAATTTACGAGCAGTACTTC,CASRTGVGRDGSIYEQYF
.,TRBV7-9,TRBJ2-5,few,TGTGCCAGCACCCCGGAAGGGGGAGATGGAGAGACCCAGTACTTC,CASTPEGGDGETQYF
.,TRBV2,TRBJ2-7,.,TGTGCCAGCAGTGCAACGACAGCCGAGCAGTACTTC,CASSATTAEQYF
.,TRBV5-1,TRBJ2-1,.,TGCGCCAGCAGCTTGAGAGGGTTGGATGAGCAGTTCTTC,CASSLRGLDEQFF
TRBD1,TRBV2,TRBJ1-2,.,TGTGCCAGCAAGGGGACAGACACTAACTATGGCTACACCTTC,CASKGTDTNYGYTF
.,TRBV28,TRBJ1-2,.,TGTGCCAGCAGTTACGGCTATGGCTACACCTTC,CASSYGYGYTF
TRBD2,TRBV7-6,TRBJ2-3,.,TGTGCCAGCAGCCGGGGGACTAGCGGGAGGGCAGATACGCAGTATTTT,CASSRGTSGRADTQYF
TRBD1,TRBV6-1,TRBJ2-5,.,TGTGCCAGCAGTGACGCCGGGACAGGGGATCCAGAGACCCAGTACTTC,CASSDAGTGDPETQYF
TRBD1,TRBV11-2,TRBJ2-7,.,TGTGCCAGCAGTTCCCCGGGACAGGGCCCCTACGAGCAGTACTTC,CASSSPGQGPYEQYF
TRBD2,TRBV6-4,TRBJ2-1,.,TGTGCCAGCAGTGACGCTAGCGGGGGGAACTACAATGAGCAGTTCTTC,CASSDASGGNYNEQFF
.,TRBV20-1,TRBJ2-5,.,TGCAGTGCTAGACGGGAGACCCAGTACTTC,CSARRETQYF
.,TRBV5-6,TRBJ1-2,.,TGTGCCAGCATGAGGGCCCGCTATGGCTACACCTTC,CASMRARYGYTF
.,TRBV5-4,TRBJ2-2,.,TGTGCCAGCAGCCTGGGGACACCAAACACCGGGGAGCTGTTTTTT,CASSLGTPNTGELFF
.,TRBV5-6,TRBJ1-2,.,TGTGCCAGCAGCCATAGCGCGTCAGGGGAAGTCTACGGCTACACCTTC,CASSHSASGEVYGYTF
TRBD1,TRBV27,TRBJ1-2,.,TGTGCCAGCACCCGGACAGGGGGAAACTATGGCTACACCTTC,CASTRTGGNYGYTF
TRBD1,TRBV6-5,TRBJ1-2,.,TGTGCCAGCAGGCGGACAGGGGGAGGCTACACCTTC,CASRRTGGGYTF
TRBD1,TRBV5-1,TRBJ1-2,.,TGCGCCAGCAGCCCAGGACAGGCAAACTATGGCTACACCTTC,CASSPGQANYGYTF
.,TRBV2,TRBJ2-7,.,TGTGCCAGCAGTATTTTTCTAGCGCAGGCCTACGAGCAGTACTTC,CASSIFLAQAYEQYF
TRBD2,TRBV4-1,TRBJ2-2,.,TGCGCCAGCAGCCAAGTGGGCCAGCGGGAGGGGAGGGCGAACACCGGGGAGCTGTTTTTT,CASSQVGQREGRANTGELFF
TRBD1,TRBV28,TRBJ2-2,.,TGTGCCAGCAGTCGGCGGGACAGGGACACCGGGGAGCTGTTTTTT,CASSRRDRDTGELFF
.,TRBV7-2,TRBJ1-1,.,TGTGCCAGCAGCTTAGGTCCGGGGAACACTGAAGCTTTCTTT,CASSLGPGNTEAFF
.,TRBV2,TRBJ1-2,.,TGTGCCCTAAGCCCCGGGGGGTATGGCTACACCTTC,CALSPGGYGYTF
.,TRBV5-1,TRBJ1-1,.,TGCGCCAGCAGCTTGGCTACTGGACCCACGGTGGGAGGAACCCATGGGGCTTTCTTT,CASSLATGPTVGGTHGAFF
TRBD1,TRBV5-1,TRBJ2-3,.,TGCGCCAGCAGCGTTAGAACAGGGGGTGCTACAGATACGCAGTATTTT,CASSVRTGGATDTQYF
.,TRBV9,TRBJ2-3,.,TGTGCCAGCAGCGTAGTTCCAGCGAGCACAGATACGCAGTATTTT,CASSVVPASTDTQYF
TRBD1,TRBV18,TRBJ1-5,few,TGTGCCAGCTCACCAGAAGGACAGGGCACTCAGCCCCAGCATTTT,CASSPEGQGTQPQHF
.,TRBV6-5,TRBJ1-2,.,TGTGCCAGCCACCCAACAGGGATGGGTCATGGCTACACCTTC,CASHPTGMGHGYTF
.,TRBV5-1,TRBJ1-1,once,TGCGCCAGCGCAGGGGTTGAGGACACTGAAGCTTTCTTT,CASAGVEDTEAFF
.,TRBV30,TRBJ1-2,.,TGTGCCTGGAGTGTGGGAGGCTTCTATGGCTACACCTTC,CAWSVGGFYGYTF
.,TRBV28,TRBJ1-4,.,TGTGCCAGCAGTTTGCCGGGGGGGGATAATGAAAAACTGTTTTTT,CASSLPGGDNEKLFF
.,TRBV19,TRBJ1-1,.,TGTGCCAGTAGTGCCGCTATGAACACTGAAGCTTTCTTT,CASSAAMNTEAFF
TRBD1,TRBV30,TRBJ2-5,.,TGTGCCTGGAGTAGACAGGGGCCCCAGTACTTC,CAWSRQGPQYF
TRBD1,TRBV28,TRBJ2-7,.,TGTGCCAGCAGTTTGGGGACAGGGTTTCAGTACTTC,CASSLGTGFQYF
TRBD1,TRBV6-4,TRBJ1-2,.,TGTGCCAGCAGCCGCGGGACAGGGTATGGCTACACCTTC,CASSRGTGYGYTF
TRBD2,TRBV7-3,TRBJ2-2,.,TGTGCCAGCAGCAATAGACTAGCGGGGGAGCTGTTTTTT,CASSNRLAGELFF
TRBD2,TRBV6-6,TRBJ2-7,.,TGTGCCAGCAGTCCTCAAGGCGGGAGGTACGAGCAGTACTTC,CASSPQGGRYEQYF
.,TRBV5-1,TRBJ2-1,few,TGCGCCAGCAGCTTGGATCCGGGATCAAGCTCCTACAATGAGCAGTTCTTC,CASSLDPGSSSYNEQFF
.,TRBV29-1,TRBJ2-7,.,TGCAGCGTTGAGGGAGACACCTTTTACGAGCAGTACTTC,CSVEGDTFYEQYF
TRBD1,TRBV28,TRBJ2-5,.,TGTGCCAGCAAATCTGGGACAGGCGGGGTGACCCAGTACTTC,CASKSGTGGVTQYF
TRBD1,TRBV18,TRBJ1-1,.,TGTGCCAGCTCAGCGGACAGGTCCTCCACTGAAGCTTTCTTT,CASSADRSSTEAFF
TRBD1,TRBV15,TRBJ2-3,.,TGTGCCACCAGCAAGACAGGGGGAATTGATACGCAGTATTTT,CATSKTGGIDTQYF
TRBD1,TRBV7-9,TRBJ2-1,.,TGTGCCAGCAGCTTAACGCAGGGGGCGGTTGAGCAGTTCTTC,CASSLTQGAVEQFF
TRBD1,TRBV19,TRBJ1-5,.,TGTGCCAGTAGTGCAGGGACAGGGAATGCTCAGCCCCAGCATTTT,CASSAGTGNAQPQHF
TRBD1,TRBV11-2,TRBJ2-7,.,TGTGCCAGCAGCGACCTCAGGGGGCGCAAGGAGCAGTACTTC,CASSDLRGRKEQYF
.,TRBV4-3,TRBJ2-1,.,TGCGCCAGCAGCTGGAGCGTGAACCAAAGGGGTGAGCAGTTCTTC,CASSWSVNQRGEQFF
.,TRBV5-4,TRBJ2-7,.,TGTGCCAGCAGCGACGGCGGGGCCTCCTACGAGCAGTACTTC,CASSDGGASYEQYF
.,TRBV7-9,TRBJ2-1,.,TGTGCCAGCCGGGGAGATGCCAATGAGCAGTTCTTC,CASRGDANEQFF
TRBD1,TRBV7-2,TRBJ1-1,.,TGTGCCAGCAGCACGACAGGGGGAACTGAAGCTTTCTTT,CASSTTGGTEAFF
TRBD2,TRBV4-1,TRBJ2-5,.,TGCGCCAGCAGCCGACCCGGGACTAGCGGGGAGACCCAGTACTTC,CASSRPGTSGETQYF
TRBD2,TRBV9,TRBJ2-2,.,TGTGCCAGCAGCGCACTAGCGGTCGTGAACACCGGGGAGCTGTTTTTT,CASSALAVVNTGELFF
.,TRBV2,TRBJ1-2,.,TGTGCCAGCAGTGCCTCCTATGGCTACACCTTC,CASSASYGYTF